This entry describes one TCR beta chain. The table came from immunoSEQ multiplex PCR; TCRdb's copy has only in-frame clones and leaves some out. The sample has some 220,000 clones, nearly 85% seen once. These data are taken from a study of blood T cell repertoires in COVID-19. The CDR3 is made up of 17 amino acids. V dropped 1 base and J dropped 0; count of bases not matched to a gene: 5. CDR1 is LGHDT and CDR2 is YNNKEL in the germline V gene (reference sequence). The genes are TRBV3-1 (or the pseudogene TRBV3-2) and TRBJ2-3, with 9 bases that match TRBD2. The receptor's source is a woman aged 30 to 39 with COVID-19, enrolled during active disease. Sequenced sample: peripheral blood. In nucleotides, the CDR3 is TGTGCCAGCAGCCAAGGGGCTAGCGGGGCTAGCACAGATACGCAGTATTTT. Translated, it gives CASSQGASGASTDTQYF.